The 27 T cell receptor beta chains reported below all come from one sample, sequenced in a study of somatic mutations in cytotoxic T cells in rheumatoid arthritis. Assay: immunoSEQ multiplex PCR; the TCRdb copy retains only in-frame clones and omits some. The sample shows about 7,100 clones, 80% of them seen only once. Source material: CD8+ T cells sorted from blood. The receptor source for this set is an adult with rheumatoid arthritis.

The J gene is TRBJ1-6, the V gene TRBV6-5; D is unresolved. V was cut by 3 bases and J by 6 bases, with 9 bases left in between. The CDR3 sequence is 14 residues long. Germline V gene lookup returns CDR1 MNHEY and CDR2 SVGAGI. The CDR3 coding sequence is TGTGCCAGCAGTTATAGACTTTTTAATTCACCCCTCCACTTT. Protein: CASSYRLFNSPLHF.

The chain joins TRBV27 to TRBJ2-7, with D possibly matching TRBD2 (6 bases). The CDR3 has 15 residues. Germline CDR1 is MNHEY and CDR2 is SMNVEV (reference sequence). Trimming took off 2 bases at V and 0 bases at J, with 11 bases between the two ends. DNA for the CDR3: TGTGCCAGCAGTTTAAGGGCGGGGAGCTCCTACGAGCAGTACGTC. Residues: CASSLRAGSSYEQYV.

This sequence joins TRBV21-1 and TRBJ1-5; the table gives TRBD1 as D, unverified against the DNA. TRBV21-1 is an annotated pseudogene. The CDR3 consists of 15 residues. For the CDR3, the DNA is TGTGCCAGCAGCAAAGCCCAGGGATGCAATCAGCCCCAGCATTTT. Translation: CASSKAQGCNQPQHF.

V is TRBV7-8 and J is TRBJ1-5; D is possibly TRBD1 (6 bases). CDR3 size: 14 residues. CDR1 is SGHVS, CDR2 FQNEAQ, per germline. Trimming shortened V by 1 base and J by 8 bases, and 12 bases separated the two germline ends. The CDR3 is CASSLGGGAEPQHF. The CDR3 DNA follows: TGTGCCAGCAGCTTAGGGGGGGGCGCGGAGCCCCAGCATTTT.

The rearrangement uses TRBV29-1 and TRBJ2-2; D may be TRBD2 (6 bases). The germline CDR1 and CDR2 sequences are SQVTM and ANQGSEA. Trimming took 3 bases from V and 0 from J, leaving 14 bases between them. This CDR3 has 16 amino acids. The CDR3 reads CSVDFAAGSNTGELFF. The CDR3 DNA reads as TGCAGCGTTGATTTCGCGGCGGGGTCGAACACCGGGGAGCTGTTTTTT.

The V gene is TRBV11-3, the J gene TRBJ1-5; 9 bases agree with TRBD1. This CDR3 region has 15 residues. After removal of 5 bases from V and 5 bases from J, the junction contained 7 bases not matched to a gene. Germline CDR1 is SGHNT and CDR2 is YENEEA. The CDR3 protein is CASSDTGGAYQPQHF. CDR3 DNA sequence: TGTGCCAGCAGCGATACAGGGGGCGCGTATCAGCCCCAGCATTTT.

This clone was counted between two and nine times. This chain links TRBV15 with TRBJ2-1; D is perhaps TRBD1 or TRBD2 (5 bases each). The CDR3 has 14 residues. CDR1 and CDR2 (germline): LNHNV, YYDKDF (reference sequence). Trimming removed 7 bases at V and 6 bases at J, with 16 bases between. Here the CDR3 DNA reads TGTGCCACCAAGCGACAGTCTGGAGGCAATGAGCAGTTCTTC. Amino acids: CATKRQSGGNEQFF.

This clone is deemed large. V usage is TRBV5-4 and J usage is TRBJ2-7, with D tentatively TRBD1 (5 bases). CDR3 length equals 13 residues. Germline-derived CDR1 and CDR2 are SGHNT and YYREEE (reference sequence). The germline V and J ends were trimmed by 1 base and 5 bases, with 10 bases remaining between them. The CDR3 spells CASSLFGADEQYV. Here the CDR3 DNA reads TGTGCCAGCAGCTTGTTTGGGGCCGACGAGCAGTACGTC.

The genes are TRBV19 and TRBJ2-5, with 11 bases matching TRBD1. Germline V gene data show CDR1 as LNHDA and CDR2 as SQIVND (reference sequence). V lost 5 bases to trimming and J lost 3 bases; unmatched junction nucleotides: 2. CDR3 length equals 14 residues. The CDR3 DNA follows: TGTGCCAGTAGTCCGGGACAGGGGGAAGAGACCCAGTACTTC. Amino acid sequence: CASSPGQGEETQYF.

V and J are TRBV10-3 and TRBJ2-3; TRBD1 is a possible D gene (6 bases). V was cut by 4 bases and J by 4 bases, with 9 bases left in between. Germline V lookup: CDR1 ENHRY, CDR2 SYGVKD. The CDR3 runs 13 residues. The CDR3 DNA follows: TGTGCCATCAGTGTGGCAGGGGCAGATACGCAGTATTTT. Residues: CAISVAGADTQYF.

The CDR3 nucleotides are TGTGCCAGCAGCTTACCAGGGGACCACTATGGCTACACCTTC. This translates into CASSLPGDHYGYTF. The chain employs TRBV5-8 and TRBJ1-2, with a possible D match to TRBD1 (6 bases). From germline, CDR1 is SGHTS and CDR2 YDEGEE. The CDR3 sequence is 14 residues long. Trimming removed 2 bases from V and 3 bases from J, with 11 bases in between.

The chain uses TRBV9 and TRBJ1-6; no clear D. Between the trimmed V and J ends, which lost 3 bases and 8 bases, there was a span of 6 bases. The CDR3 contains 12 residues. CDR1 is SGDLS, CDR2 YYNGEE, per germline. For the CDR3, the DNA is TGTGCCAGCAGCGAGCGGGATTCACCCCTCCACTTT. Protein product: CASSERDSPLHF.

The J gene is TRBJ1-2, the V gene TRBV18; D call uncertain. The V end lost 5 bases, the J end lost 1 base, and 14 bases lay between the germline ends. From germline, CDR1 is KGHSH and CDR2 LQKENI. The CDR3 covers 15 residues. CDR3 bases: TGTGCCAGCTCAGACGGCCGGACTAATAACTATGGCTACACCTTC. Protein sequence: CASSDGRTNNYGYTF.

This rearrangement joins TRBV10-3 to TRBJ2-7, with TRBD2 as a possible D gene (5 bases). The V end lost 6 bases, the J end lost 0 bases, and 18 bases lay between the germline ends. Germline loops: CDR1 ENHRY, CDR2 SYGVKD. The CDR3 has 16 amino acids. The CDR3 region is CAISGVGLSGSYEQYF. CDR3 in DNA: TGTGCCATCAGCGGCGTCGGACTTTCGGGCTCCTACGAGCAGTACTTC.

The chain joins TRBV5-6 to TRBJ2-5; 9 nucleotides match TRBD2. The J call could be wrong; TRBJ2-7 is a better fit for the DNA end. CDR3 length equals 15 residues. Germline V gene sequence: CDR1 SGHDT, CDR2 YYEEEE. CDR3 in amino acids: CASTFSGGYVYEQYF. The CDR3 coding sequence is TGTGCCAGCACCTTCAGCGGGGGGTACGTCTACGAGCAGTACTTC.

This chain joins TRBV6-6 and TRBJ1-1; TRBD1 is a possible D gene (6 bases). Germline values: CDR1 MNHNY, CDR2 SVGAGI (reference sequence). V was cut by 5 bases and J by 1 base, with 11 bases left in between. The CDR3 loop spans 14 amino acids. The CDR3 loop is CASSPGGGNTEAFF. CDR3 nucleotides: TGTGCCAGCAGTCCCGGAGGGGGGAACACTGAAGCTTTCTTT.

The chain combines TRBV5-1 with TRBJ1-2; D is undetermined. V was cut by 0 bases and J by 2 bases, with 8 bases left in between. Germline CDR1 is SGHRS and CDR2 is YFSETQ. CDR3 length: 14 amino acids. CDR3 residues: CASSLENLNYGYTF. CDR3 coding DNA: TGCGCCAGCAGCTTGGAGAACCTCAACTATGGCTACACCTTC. Together with reference TRBV5-1 and TRBJ1-2, the CDR3 gives the full variable domain: KAGVTQTPRYLIKTRGQQVTLSCSPISGHRSVSWYQQTPGQGLQFLFEYFSETQRNKGNFPGRFSGRQFSNSRSEMNVSTLELGDSALYLCASSLENLNYGYTFGSGTRLTVV.

V and J are TRBV7-2 and TRBJ2-7; 8 nucleotides agree with TRBD1. This CDR3 comprises 15 residues. Germline CDR1 reads SGHTA; CDR2 reads FQGNSA. V was clipped by 5 bases and J by 2 bases; unmatched bases: 8. The CDR3 sequence: CASSLTDREAYEQYF. The DNA for the CDR3 is TGTGCCAGCAGCCTTACGGACAGGGAGGCCTACGAGCAGTACTTC.

The gene calls are TRBV2 and TRBJ1-3; possibly TRBD1 for D (5 bases). This CDR3 region has 16 residues. Germline V gives CDR1 SNHLY, CDR2 FYNNEI. Trimming shortened V by 6 bases and J by 0 bases, and 15 bases separated the two germline ends. The CDR3 region has the DNA TGTGCCAGCAGAGTACCGGGACTGAGCTCTGGAAACACCATATATTTT. This gives the protein CASRVPGLSSGNTIYF.

The chain joins TRBV2 to TRBJ2-1; the match to TRBD2 covers 9 bases. The germline CDR1 and CDR2 sequences are SNHLY and FYNNEI. The CDR3 loop spans 15 amino acids. With 3 bases clipped from V and 7 bases from J, the junction kept 7 bases outside the gene matches. CDR3 region: CASSEGGGAENEQFF. The CDR3 nucleotides read TGTGCCAGCAGTGAGGGCGGGGGGGCCGAAAATGAGCAGTTCTTC.

The chain couples TRBV2 to TRBJ1-1; D is ambiguous. There are 13 residues in the CDR3. V was pared by 0 bases and J by 3 bases, with 5 bases between. The V gene's germline CDR1 is SNHLY and CDR2 FYNNEI. The CDR3 nucleotides read TGTGCCAGCAGTGAAGCCGTTTACACTGAAGCTTTCTTT. Translated: CASSEAVYTEAFF.

V is TRBV6-1 and J is TRBJ2-7, with TRBD1 matching 8 bases. Trimming at V came to 4 bases and at J to 0 bases, leaving 5 bases not matched to a gene. The CDR3 length is 15 residues. Germline V lookup: CDR1 MNHNS, CDR2 SASEGT. CDR3 DNA: TGTGCCAGCAGTGCCACAGGGGGAGGCTCCTACGAGCAGTACGTC. Amino acids: CASSATGGGSYEQYV.

This chain uses TRBV11-2 with TRBJ2-6, with D tentatively TRBD1 (6 bases). This CDR3 has 16 residues. V dropped 6 bases and J dropped 0 bases, with 12 bases sitting between them. CDR1 is SGHAT and CDR2 is FQNNGV in the germline V gene. DNA for the CDR3: TGTGCCAGCAGTCGACAGGCGAGCTCTGGGGCCAACGTCCTGACTTTC. Amino acid sequence: CASSRQASSGANVLTF.

The chain couples TRBV13 to TRBJ2-7; D unresolved. Germline V gives CDR1 PRHDT, CDR2 FYEKMQ (reference sequence). The V end lost 0 bases, the J end lost 3 bases, and 6 bases lay between the germline ends. The CDR3 spans 13 residues. The CDR3 DNA sequence: TGTGCCAGCAGCTTAGGAGAGCTCTACGAGCAGTACTTC. Its protein product is CASSLGELYEQYF. Combining the CDR3 with reference TRBV13 and TRBJ2-7 gives the whole variable domain AAGVIQSPRHLIKEKRETATLKCYPIPRHDTVYWYQQGPGQDPQFLISFYEKMQSDKGSIPDRFSAQQFSDYHSELNMSSLELGDSALYFCASSLGELYEQYFGPGTRLTVT.

V gene TRBV18 combines with J gene TRBJ2-2, with a tentative D call TRBD2 (6 bases). The V and J ends lost 3 bases and 7 bases respectively, with 18 bases between them. The CDR3 extends over 16 amino acids. Germline loops: CDR1 KGHSH, CDR2 LQKENI. The CDR3, as DNA: TGTGCCAGCTCACCCCCCGCTGGAGGGGCCGTCGGGGAGCTGTTTTTT. Translated, it gives CASSPPAGGAVGELFF.

This clone was seen a handful of times. The chain combines TRBV28 with TRBJ2-1; D not certain. V lost 7 bases and J lost 5, with 9 bases in between. CDR1 and CDR2 from the germline V gene are MDHEN and SYDVKM. The CDR3 totals 12 residues. In DNA, the CDR3 is TGTGCCAGCACGACCCCCGACAATGAGCAGTTCTTC. It codes for CASTTPDNEQFF.

This chain uses TRBV29-1 with TRBJ2-3, with TRBD1 matching 10 bases. V trimming: 6 bases; J trimming: 4 bases; junction bases outside the gene matches: 4. This CDR3 region has 13 residues. Per the germline V gene, CDR1 is SQVTM and CDR2 is ANQGSEA. Written as DNA, the CDR3 is TGCAGCGTGTCCGGGACAGGGGCAGATACGCAGTATTTT. Amino acid sequence: CSVSGTGADTQYF.